The 5 T cell receptor beta chains below were found in one sample sequenced in a study of blood T cell repertoires in COVID-19. Produced via immunoSEQ multiplex PCR; TCRdb's table is partial and in-frame only. This table holds fewer than 600,000 clones, approximately 87% found once. The material sequenced was PBMCs or T cells enriched from blood (not recorded which). These receptors were collected from a woman in her thirties or forties who had recovered from COVID-19.

The sample holds a few counts of this clone. The chain joins TRBV10-3 to TRBJ2-2; D is unclear. CDR1 and CDR2 from the germline V gene are ENHRY and SYGVKD. The CDR3 sequence is 16 residues long. Trimming left V 3 bases short and J 1 base short, with 12 bases between. CDR3 region: CAISEAPQENTGELFF. In nucleotides, the CDR3 is TGTGCCATCAGTGAAGCCCCGCAGGAGAACACCGGGGAGCTGTTTTTT.

The chain has TRBV3-1 (or the pseudogene TRBV3-2) and TRBJ2-7; 7 positions agree with TRBD1. This CDR3 contains 15 residues. The germline V gene encodes CDR1 LGHDT and CDR2 YNNKEL (reference sequence). J lost 8 bases, V lost 4 bases, and 14 bases had no gene match. The DNA of the CDR3 is TGTGCCAGCAGCCGAAGAGGACAGGCCCCTTGTAAGCAGTACTTC. It encodes CASSRRGQAPCKQYF.

The chain links TRBV4-1 to TRBJ2-7; 8 bases align to TRBD2. V dropped 0 bases and J dropped 6; count of bases not matched to a gene: 13. The CDR3 totals 17 residues. Per the germline V gene, CDR1 is MGHRA and CDR2 is YSYEKL. The CDR3 protein is CASSQESLAALTLEQYF. The CDR3 DNA reads TGCGCCAGCAGCCAAGAGTCACTAGCGGCCCTGACTCTCGAGCAGTACTTC.

The V gene is TRBV4-2, the J gene TRBJ1-2; possible D gene TRBD1, 5 bases. CDR3 size: 15 residues. Germline CDR1 LGHNA, CDR2 YNFKEQ. V was cut by 2 bases and J by 3 bases, with 13 bases left in between. The CDR3 DNA reads as TGTGCCAGCAGCCAAAAATGGGGGGAGGACTATGGCTACACCTTC. The encoded protein is CASSQKWGEDYGYTF.

The rearrangement links TRBV3-1 (or the pseudogene TRBV3-2) to TRBJ2-3; D gene unclear. This CDR3 has 13 residues. Germline V gives CDR1 LGHDT, CDR2 YNNKEL (reference sequence). V was shortened by 4 bases and J by 3 bases, with 8 bases between the two germline ends. CDR3 bases: TGTGCCAGCAGCCGCTCTAATACAGATACGCAGTATTTT. Protein: CASSRSNTDTQYF.